Presented here are 10 T cell receptor beta chains from one specimen sequenced in a study of CD8 T cells in Susac syndrome. Random hexamers were used to reverse transcribe an amount of roughly 0.5 to 1 ug RNA. TCRdb passed the immunoSEQ multiplex PCR reads through MiXCR, listing each CDR3 protein once. The repertoire consists of 210,000 or so distinct CDR3 sequences, with about 95% occurring once and the leading ten covering around 0.16%. The sample consisted of CD4+ T cells from PBMCs. The receptors originated from a human donor with Susac syndrome.

For the CDR3, the DNA is TGTGCCAGCAGCCAAGCCGGGACTAGCGGAGAGACCCAGTACTTC. Translated, it gives CASSQAGTSGETQYF. J is TRBJ2-5 and V is TRBV3-1; 11 bases align to TRBD2. CDR1 is LGHDT and CDR2 is YNNKEL in the germline V gene (reference sequence). The length of the CDR3 is 15 residues. V lost 1 base to trimming and J lost 4 bases; unmatched junction nucleotides: 2.

The rearrangement uses TRBV18 and TRBJ2-6, with D hard to call. In germline, CDR1 is KGHSH, CDR2 LQKENI. This CDR3 region has 20 residues. With 1 base removed from V and 0 bases from J, the gap between germline ends came to 19 bases. The CDR3 sequence is CASSPLVTSATSSGANVLTF. The CDR3 nucleotides read TGTGCCAGCTCACCACTTGTTACGTCCGCCACCAGCTCTGGGGCCAACGTCCTGACTTTC.

This clonotype was counted once. The chain's CDR3 is CASSIWETGGTEAFF. The CDR3 coding sequence is TGTGCCAGTAGTATTTGGGAGACAGGGGGCACTGAAGCTTTCTTT. The chain combines TRBV19 with TRBJ1-1; 9 positions agree with TRBD1. Per the germline V gene, CDR1 is LNHDA and CDR2 is SQIVND (reference sequence). This CDR3 spans 15 amino acids. Germline trimming cut 3 bases from V and 4 bases from J; bases unmatched to any gene: 6.

A single count supports this clonotype. The V call is TRBV2, the J call TRBJ2-3; D tentatively fits TRBD1 or TRBD2 (6 bases each). The germline V and J ends were trimmed by 5 bases and 3 bases, with 12 bases remaining between them. Germline V gene lookup returns CDR1 SNHLY and CDR2 FYNNEI. The CDR3 totals 14 residues. The CDR3 reads CASSRGLATDTQYF. DNA for the CDR3: TGTGCCAGCAGTCGGGGGCTAGCGACAGATACGCAGTATTTT.

The rearrangement links TRBV6-5 to TRBJ1-2, with 10 bases matching TRBD1. CDR1 and CDR2 (germline): MNHEY, SVGAGI. The junction had 6 bases not matched to a gene; V was cut back by 2 bases and J by 6 bases. There are 15 residues in the CDR3. The CDR3 here is CASSYAGTGEHGYTF. The CDR3 DNA reads as TGTGCCAGCAGTTACGCTGGGACAGGGGAACATGGCTACACCTTC.

The rearrangement uses TRBV9 and TRBJ2-2; D not resolved. Germline values: CDR1 SGDLS, CDR2 YYNGEE. The CDR3 covers 17 residues. V lost 0 bases, J lost 0 bases, and 12 bases lay in between. CDR3 sequence reads: CASSVVAGSSNTGELFF. In DNA, the CDR3 is TGTGCCAGCAGCGTAGTTGCAGGCTCCTCGAACACCGGGGAGCTGTTTTTT.

The chain has TRBV5-6 and TRBJ2-5, with 8 bases aligning to TRBD1. This CDR3 has 16 residues. Germline V lookup: CDR1 SGHDT, CDR2 YYEEEE. V lost 4 bases, J lost 5 bases, and 13 bases stayed unmatched. The DNA of the CDR3 is TGTGCCAGCAGCCCGTCTTGGACAGGGCTTAGGGAGACCCAGTACTTC. This encodes CASSPSWTGLRETQYF.

CDR3 sequence: CASSLKLGNTEAFF. CDR3 in DNA: TGTGCCAGCAGCTTAAAGTTAGGGAACACTGAAGCTTTCTTT. The chain carries TRBV7-9 and TRBJ1-1; D is ambiguous. V gave up 2 bases and J gave up 1 base, with 8 bases separating them. CDR1 is SEHNR, CDR2 FQNEAQ, per germline (reference sequence). The CDR3 totals 14 residues.

This chain connects TRBV6-4 to TRBJ2-1; D gene uncertain. V gave up 5 bases and J gave up 4 bases, with 9 bases separating them. This CDR3 has 13 amino acids. From germline, CDR1 is MRHNA and CDR2 SNTAGT. The CDR3, as DNA: TGTGCCAGCAGTCAGGACGGGTACAATGAGCAGTTCTTC. Translated: CASSQDGYNEQFF.

The rearrangement joins TRBV27 to TRBJ1-5; TRBD1 matches at 7 bases. Germline V gene data show CDR1 as MNHEY and CDR2 as SMNVEV (reference sequence). The length of the CDR3 is 14 residues. J was trimmed by 3 bases and V by 6 bases; bases with no gene match: 5. The CDR3 DNA reads TGTGCCAGCAGGGCGGGACAGTACAATCAGCCCCAGCATTTT. It specifies CASRAGQYNQPQHF.